The 12 T cell receptor beta chains below were found in one sample sequenced in a study of T cell changes during pregnancy in multiple sclerosis. TCRdb's table, derived via immunoSEQ multiplex PCR, lists solely in-frame clones and lacks some. The sample has about 72,000 clones, 91% seen once. Sequenced material: peripheral blood, taken in the third trimester of pregnancy. The receptors derive from a female donor in good health, enrolled as a control in a pregnancy study.

The chain has TRBV6-6 and TRBJ2-7; 7 nucleotides align to TRBD1. The CDR3 consists of 13 residues. Per germline, CDR1 MNHNY and CDR2 SVGAGI (reference sequence). The ends lost 2 bases at V and 3 bases at J; junction bases unmatched: 1. In DNA, the CDR3 is TGTGCCAGCAGTTACCGGGACAGCTACGAGCAGTACTTC. Its protein is CASSYRDSYEQYF.

J is TRBJ1-4 and V is TRBV29-1; maybe TRBD1 (5 bases). Germline-derived CDR1 and CDR2 are SQVTM and ANQGSEA. CDR3 length equals 13 residues. With 4 bases removed from V and 8 bases from J, the gap between germline ends came to 14 bases. CDR3 nucleotide sequence: TGCAGCGTTGGGACCAGGGCGTGGGAAAAACTGTTTTTT. Amino acid sequence: CSVGTRAWEKLFF.

The rearrangement uses TRBV6-5 and TRBJ1-2; no reliable D call. The CDR3 totals 11 residues. V lost 6 bases to trimming and J lost 7 bases, with 9 bases between them. Germline CDR1 reads MNHEY; CDR2 reads SVGAGI. The CDR3 nucleotides read TGTGCCAGCAGGTCTCGCAGTGGCTACACCTTC. It encodes CASRSRSGYTF.

This chain connects TRBV5-6 to TRBJ2-7; possibly TRBD2 for D (6 bases). The V and J ends lost 4 bases and 6 bases respectively, with 14 bases between them. Germline V gene lookup returns CDR1 SGHDT and CDR2 YYEEEE. The CDR3 has 13 residues. The CDR3 sequence is CASSTRLGTEQYF. CDR3 in DNA: TGTGCCAGCAGCACCAGACTAGGGACCGAGCAGTACTTC.

The genes are TRBV7-8 and TRBJ1-2; 11 bases match TRBD1. The V and J ends lost 5 bases and 5 bases, in that order; junction bases with no gene match: 7. CDR3 size: 15 residues. CDR1 SGHVS and CDR2 FQNEAQ come from the germline V gene. CDR3 residues: CASSPGQGVGYGYTF. The CDR3, as DNA: TGTGCCAGCAGCCCGGGACAGGGGGTAGGGTATGGCTACACCTTC.

CDR3 bases: TGTGCCAGCTCACCGGACATAAGGAACACTGAAGCTTTCTTT. The encoded protein is CASSPDIRNTEAFF. The rearrangement uses TRBV18 and TRBJ1-1; D is perhaps TRBD1 (5 bases). CDR1 and CDR2 (germline): KGHSH, LQKENI. The CDR3 sequence is 14 residues long. Trimming shortened V by 3 bases and J by 1 base, and 9 bases separated the two germline ends.

The chain is built from TRBV19 and TRBJ2-7; D perhaps matches TRBD1 (6 bases). CDR1 is LNHDA, CDR2 SQIVND, per germline (reference sequence). V lost 7 bases and J 0 bases, leaving 19 bases between the germline ends. The CDR3 is 16 residues long. CDR3 coding DNA: TGTGCCAGTACCCCCCAGGCACAGGGTAGCTCCTACGAGCAGTACTTC. Encoded protein: CASTPQAQGSSYEQYF.

This clone was counted a single time. The chain combines TRBV28 with TRBJ2-7, with D uncertain. The CDR3 runs 13 residues. Between the trimmed V and J ends, which lost 9 bases and 4 bases, there was a span of 16 bases. Germline CDR1 reads MDHEN; CDR2 reads SYDVKM. Written as DNA, the CDR3 is TGTGCCAGTACCCTCCAAGCATCGTACGAGCAGTACTTC. Translated, it gives CASTLQASYEQYF.

V and J are TRBV27 and TRBJ1-6; D is perhaps TRBD1 (5 bases). The CDR3 totals 15 residues. V dropped 3 bases and J dropped 11 bases, with 17 bases sitting between them. Germline CDR1 is MNHEY and CDR2 is SMNVEV (reference sequence). CDR3 amino acids: CASSFPPGGGTPLHF. The CDR3 bases are TGTGCCAGCAGTTTTCCCCCCGGGGGTGGAACACCCCTCCACTTT.

The table lists this clone with a count of one. V and J are TRBV5-6 and TRBJ2-5; perhaps TRBD2 as D (6 bases). The CDR3 is made up of 15 amino acids. With 4 bases removed from V and 2 bases from J, the gap between germline ends came to 15 bases. Germline CDR1 SGHDT, CDR2 YYEEEE. CDR3 protein: CASSPARRAQETQYF. CDR3 DNA sequence: TGTGCCAGCAGCCCCGCCCGGAGGGCACAAGAGACCCAGTACTTC.

The rearrangement uses TRBV6-1 and TRBJ2-1; 7 nucleotides line up with TRBD1. CDR3 length equals 15 residues. CDR1 and CDR2 (germline): MNHNS, SASEGT. As DNA, the CDR3 is TGTGGGACAGGTAATTCGGATGGCTCCTACAATGAGCAGTTCTTC. This translates into CGTGNSDGSYNEQFF.

This clone occurred many times. The gene calls are TRBV2 and TRBJ1-1; the D gene is possibly TRBD1 (5 bases). V was pared by 9 bases and J by 4 bases, with 18 bases between. The germline V gene encodes CDR1 SNHLY and CDR2 FYNNEI. The CDR3 runs to 14 residues. As DNA, the CDR3 is TGTGCCAGTAGTTTAGCCCAGGGTAGCACTGAAGCTTTCTTT. Translating gives CASSLAQGSTEAFF. The full variable domain, rest sourced from reference TRBV2 and TRBJ1-1, is EPEVTQTPSHQVTQMGQEVILRCVPISNHLYFYWYRQILGQKVEFLVSFYNNEISEKSEIFDDQFSVERPDGSNFTLKIRSTKLEDSAMYFCASSLAQGSTEAFFGQGTRLTVV.